This T cell receptor (beta chain) appears in the sequencing data of a study of PD-1 blockade in mismatch repair-deficient tumors. Overall study: All were previously treated, progressing patients with 12 mismatch repair-deficient cancer types.

Germline V gene data show CDR1 as SGHAT and CDR2 as FQNNGV. Trimming took 6 bases from V and 4 from J; bases not matched to a gene: 7. This CDR3 has 15 amino acids. Findings and limits, study-wide: Rapid post-treatment expansion, then contraction, generally preceding radiologic response, marked tumor-resident clones.

Of note for this clone: The antigen remains undetermined.

TCRdb's copy holds only in-frame clones and misses some; the assay was immunoSEQ multiplex PCR. The table lists about 120,000 clones, around 86% of them singletons. Mismatch repair deficiency was confirmed in all patients, by PCR or immunohistochemistry. The receptor's source is an adult with mismatch repair-deficient cancer. Sequenced here: peripheral blood, sampled 44 weeks after starting pembrolizumab. The V and J genes are TRBV11-2 and TRBJ2-1, with 9 bases identical to TRBD1. The chain's CDR3 is CASSLQGAEYNEQFF. Written as DNA, the CDR3 is TGTGCCAGCAGTTTACAGGGGGCCGAATACAATGAGCAGTTCTTC.